This T cell receptor (beta chain) derives from a study of PD-1 blockade in classical Hodgkin lymphoma. Background on the study: Patients were dosed intravenously with nivolumab at 3 mg/kg every 2 weeks. Findings and caveats of the study: Newly diagnosed patients were said to have less baseline TCR diversity than healthy donors did. It was CD4+ TCR diversity, not CD8+, that rose significantly by C4D1.

Concerning this clone: Its antigen is unidentified.

Trimming removed 5 bases from V and 1 base from J, with 8 bases in between. Germline CDR1 MNHNY, CDR2 SVGAGI (reference sequence). This CDR3 spans 13 amino acids. Using immunoSEQ multiplex PCR, the repertoire was profiled, and TCRdb retains in-frame clones only, with some absent. The table shows about 33,000 clones, with approximately 65% occurring only once. Time point described: cycle 4 day 1 (C4D1), after more than five weeks of nivolumab. Autologous stem cell transplantation was followed by relapse in every patient, and brentuximab vedotin exposure varied. This rearrangement joins TRBV6-6 to TRBJ1-1; the D is unclear. Sequences were derived from peripheral blood mononuclear cells (PBMCs), sampled before the fourth cycle of nivolumab. This clonotype was obtained from a human donor with classical Hodgkin lymphoma. DNA for the CDR3: TGTGCCAGCAGTGACGGACGGAACACTGAAGCTTTCTTT. This translates into CASSDGRNTEAFF.